A single sample gave rise to the 18 T cell receptor beta chains below, sequenced in a study of graft-versus-host responses after intestinal transplantation (dated by TCRdb to the early 2020s). The library came from the immunoSEQ multiplex PCR assay. The immuneACCESS repertoire file appears here via TCRdb, limited to in-frame rearrangements. These files lack a portion of the clones; in checked studies, under half of the deficit traces to unresolved V genes, and the cause of the others is not known. The sample data list about 96,000 clones, and roughly 90% of these were observed just once. 0.15% to 0.2% of the sample belongs to the ten largest clones. These receptors are not linked to any known antigen. According to the study, the label for this sample's time point signals: cells obtained before transplantation from donor or recipient. Here the sequenced sample was unstimulated CD4+ T cells sorted from spleen or lymph node cells, taken before intestinal transplant. All receptors derive from a human donor who received an intestinal transplant.

The chain joins TRBV5-1 to TRBJ2-5, with a possible D match to TRBD1 (5 bases). CDR3 size: 13 residues. Germline assignment: CDR1 SGHRS and CDR2 YFSETQ. V gave up 1 base and J gave up 4 bases, with 8 bases separating them. The CDR3 loop is CASSLSRGETQYF. In DNA form, the CDR3 reads TGCGCCAGCAGCTTGAGTAGGGGAGAGACCCAGTACTTC.

V is TRBV5-4 and J is TRBJ2-3; tentative D call: TRBD1 (8 bases). V was trimmed by 3 bases and J by 0 bases, leaving 14 bases between them. Germline V lookup: CDR1 SGHNT, CDR2 YYREEE (reference sequence). The CDR3 contains 16 residues. CDR3 in amino acids: CASSWGGQASTDTQYF. The CDR3 region has the DNA TGTGCCAGCAGCTGGGGGGGACAGGCAAGCACAGATACGCAGTATTTT.

This chain connects TRBV7-3 to TRBJ2-2; tentatively, D is TRBD2 (5 bases). The germline V and J ends were trimmed by 1 base and 6 bases, with 6 bases remaining between them. This CDR3 comprises 13 residues. CDR1 and CDR2 (germline): SGHTA, FQGTGA. DNA for the CDR3: TGTGCCAGCAGCTTAATTAGCGCCGGGGAGCTGTTTTTT. This encodes CASSLISAGELFF. Complete variable domain (other parts from reference TRBV7-3 and TRBJ2-2): GAGVSQTPSNKVTEKGKYVELRCDPISGHTALYWYRQSLGQGPEFLIYFQGTGAADDSGLPNDRFFAVRPEGSVSTLKIQRTERGDSAVYLCASSLISAGELFFGEGSRLTVL.

V and J are TRBV7-2 and TRBJ2-7; D is possibly TRBD1 (5 bases). Trimming cost V 4 bases and J 2 bases, with 9 bases left between them. The CDR3 has 13 amino acids. Germline V gives CDR1 SGHTA, CDR2 FQGNSA. CDR3 in DNA: TGTGCCAGCAGCTCCTCAGGGACCTACGAGCAGTACTTC. Translated: CASSSSGTYEQYF.

The genes are TRBV6-4 and TRBJ2-3; TRBD1 agrees at 7 bases. CDR3 length: 14 residues. The V and J ends lost 6 bases and 2 bases, in that order; junction bases with no gene match: 5. Germline V gene data show CDR1 as MRHNA and CDR2 as SNTAGT. In DNA form, the CDR3 reads TGTGCCAGCAGCCCTGGACAGGCCACAGATACGCAGTATTTT. Protein product: CASSPGQATDTQYF.

This rearrangement joins TRBV7-4 to TRBJ2-7; TRBD2 might be the D (5 bases). Germline CDR1 and CDR2: SGHVT and SQSDAQ. The CDR3 is 16 amino acids. Trimming pared 7 bases from V and 2 bases from J, leaving 21 bases between. Here the CDR3 reads CASTVTFGGRTYEQYF. For the CDR3, the DNA is TGTGCCAGCACCGTAACGTTCGGCGGGCGAACCTACGAGCAGTACTTC.

This clone was recorded only once. The chain couples TRBV5-4 to TRBJ2-5; 8 nucleotides agree with TRBD1. The CDR3 has 14 residues. CDR1 SGHNT and CDR2 YYREEE come from the germline V gene (reference sequence). Unmatched junction bases numbered 1, after V lost 3 bases and J lost 0 bases. CDR3 in amino acids: CASSWTGNQETQYF. CDR3 coding DNA: TGTGCCAGCAGCTGGACAGGGAACCAAGAGACCCAGTACTTC.

The chain links TRBV2 to TRBJ1-6, with 7 bases fitting TRBD1. V lost 8 bases, J lost 5 bases, and 6 bases stayed unmatched. The germline gives CDR1 SNHLY, CDR2 FYNNEI. The CDR3 is made up of 14 amino acids. CDR3: CASLRDRDNSPLHF. The CDR3 nucleotides are TGTGCCAGCCTACGTGACAGGGATAATTCACCCCTCCACTTT.

DNA of the CDR3: TGTGCCAGCAGTGCGGGTACTGGGGCCAACGTCCTGACTTTC. Protein product: CASSAGTGANVLTF. The chain combines TRBV2 with TRBJ2-6; unclear D gene. Between the trimmed V and J ends, which lost 4 bases and 2 bases, there was a span of 6 bases. Germline V gene sequence: CDR1 SNHLY, CDR2 FYNNEI. The CDR3 has 14 amino acids.

J is TRBJ1-6 and V is TRBV18; 8 bases match TRBD1. V shed 2 bases, J shed 10 bases, and the junction held 4 bases outside the gene matches. The germline V gene encodes CDR1 KGHSH and CDR2 LQKENI. The CDR3 totals 14 residues. This CDR3 is CASSPEQGGSPLHF. The CDR3 DNA follows: TGTGCCAGCTCACCAGAACAGGGGGGCTCACCCCTCCACTTT.

The genes are TRBV4-1 and TRBJ2-5; the match to TRBD2 covers 7 bases. This CDR3 is 16 amino acids long. J gave up 0 bases and V 2 bases, and 6 bases lay outside the gene matches. Germline CDR1 and CDR2: MGHRA and YSYEKL. The CDR3 region is CASSQTPGLHQETQYF. CDR3 sequence (DNA): TGCGCCAGCAGCCAAACCCCGGGACTACACCAAGAGACCCAGTACTTC.

This clone was seen just once. The rearrangement uses TRBV28 and TRBJ1-5, with TRBD1 as a possible D gene (5 bases). This CDR3 is 14 amino acids long. Germline values: CDR1 MDHEN, CDR2 SYDVKM. Trimming cost V 5 bases and J 2 bases, with 10 bases left between them. The CDR3 DNA reads as TGTGCCAGCAGTCAACCGGGGGGCAATCAGCCCCAGCATTTT. Encoded protein: CASSQPGGNQPQHF.

The chain has TRBV4-2 and TRBJ1-6, with a tentative D call TRBD1 (5 bases). Germline CDR1 and CDR2: LGHNA and YNFKEQ. V gave up 1 base and J gave up 0 bases, with 13 bases separating them. CDR3 length: 18 residues. CDR3 amino acids: CASSQVLGDSSYNSPLHF. CDR3 nucleotides: TGTGCCAGCAGCCAAGTATTAGGGGATTCCTCCTATAATTCACCCCTCCACTTT.

The chain is built from TRBV28 and TRBJ2-1, with 7 nucleotides matching TRBD2. V shed 4 bases and J 5 bases; nucleotides not matched to a gene: 5. CDR1 is MDHEN and CDR2 is SYDVKM in the germline V gene. The CDR3 has 14 amino acids. CDR3 nucleotides: TGTGCCAGCAGTTCGGGAGGCTTAAACAATGAGCAGTTCTTC. It is translated as CASSSGGLNNEQFF.

This chain links TRBV7-8 with TRBJ2-7, with a possible D match to TRBD1 (6 bases). V lost 5 bases and J 6 bases, leaving 23 bases between the germline ends. This CDR3 comprises 16 residues. From germline, CDR1 is SGHVS and CDR2 FQNEAQ. Here the CDR3 DNA reads TGTGCCAGCAGCCTTCTTTACAGGGTTGATCTCTCCGAGCAGTACTTC. This codes for CASSLLYRVDLSEQYF. Combining the CDR3 with reference TRBV7-8 and TRBJ2-7 gives the whole variable domain GAGVSQSPRYKVAKRGQDVALRCDPISGHVSLFWYQQALGQGPEFLTYFQNEAQLDKSGLPSDRFFAERPEGSVSTLKIQRTQQEDSAVYLCASSLLYRVDLSEQYFGPGTRLTVT.

The chain has TRBV4-1 and TRBJ2-1, with TRBD2 matching over 15 bases. Looked up from germline, CDR1 is MGHRA and CDR2 is YSYEKL. The CDR3 is 19 amino acids. The V and J ends lost 1 base and 7 bases, in that order; junction bases with no gene match: 11. The chain's CDR3 is CASSQGTSGGDLIGNEQFF. The DNA of the CDR3 is TGCGCCAGCAGCCAAGGGACTAGCGGGGGGGATCTCATAGGTAATGAGCAGTTCTTC.

The V gene is TRBV4-2, the J gene TRBJ1-2; no definite D call. CDR1 and CDR2 from the germline V gene are LGHNA and YNFKEQ. V was clipped by 1 base and J by 4 bases, with 7 bases between them. CDR3 length: 13 residues. CDR3 sequence reads: CASSQGGSYGYTF. The CDR3 region has the DNA TGTGCCAGCAGCCAAGGAGGCAGCTATGGCTACACCTTC.

The V call is TRBV19, the J call TRBJ2-1, with 7 bases fitting TRBD1. J gave up 3 bases and V 6 bases, and 8 bases lay outside the gene matches. From germline, CDR1 is LNHDA and CDR2 SQIVND (reference sequence). The CDR3 has 15 residues. CDR3 sequence: CASREDRDSYNEQFF. The CDR3 DNA follows: TGTGCCAGTAGAGAAGACAGGGACAGCTACAATGAGCAGTTCTTC.